Given below is one T cell receptor beta chain in context. This sample is drawn from a study of blood T cell repertoires in COVID-19. Background on the study: The cDNA or gDNA used as material had been derived from T cells, B-cell-depleted T cells, or PBMCs.

Seattle's enrolled individuals joined amid active infection and were then monitored longitudinally. In the authors' workflow: Counts of nucleated cells, estimated from reference gene primer amplification, were obtained. The data were produced by immunoSEQ multiplex PCR, yet TCRdb's version contains in-frame clones alone and is incomplete. Clone size and V and J calls were adopted from that table, with D and trimming inferred from the DNA. The sample yields 65,000 to 95,000 clones, roughly 92% seen once. V lost 2 bases to trimming and J lost 0 bases, with 17 bases between them. Germline-derived CDR1 and CDR2 are MDHEN and SYDVKM. The CDR3 sequence is 18 residues long.

The gene calls are TRBV28 and TRBJ2-1, with D maybe TRBD2 (5 bases). This TCR was sampled from a man aged 45 to 65 with COVID-19, enrolled during active disease. The material sequenced was peripheral blood. CDR3 nucleotides: TGTGCCAGCAGTTTAAAGGCGGGCAGATCAAGCTCCTACAATGAGCAGTTCTTC. Translated: CASSLKAGRSSSYNEQFF.